One and the same sample provided the 31 T cell receptor beta chains below, sequenced in a study of blood T cell repertoires in COVID-19. Data came from immunoSEQ multiplex PCR; TCRdb stores just in-frame clones and leaves some out. In the table there are around 170,000 clones, 83% of which are singletons. The sequencing input was peripheral blood. The source is a woman aged 40-49 years with acute or convalescent COVID-19.

This clone was observed a handful of times. This sequence joins TRBV9 and TRBJ2-1; tentatively, D is TRBD2 (5 bases). Between the trimmed V and J ends, which lost 4 bases and 4 bases, there was a span of 15 bases. Germline CDR1 is SGDLS and CDR2 is YYNGEE. This CDR3 is built from 15 residues. The CDR3: CASSPGSPGYNEQFF. CDR3 nucleotide sequence: TGTGCCAGCAGCCCGGGGTCCCCGGGGTACAATGAGCAGTTCTTC.

The gene calls are TRBV2 and TRBJ2-2; maybe TRBD2 (5 bases). This CDR3 has 15 residues. With 6 bases removed from V and 3 bases from J, the gap between germline ends came to 14 bases. Germline-derived CDR1 and CDR2 are SNHLY and FYNNEI. CDR3 loop: CASSPDSSYTGELFF. In DNA, the CDR3 is TGTGCCAGCAGCCCGGACTCGTCGTACACCGGGGAGCTGTTTTTT.

The V gene is TRBV28, the J gene TRBJ1-1, with D uncertain. Germline CDR1 reads MDHEN; CDR2 reads SYDVKM. Trimming left V 11 bases short and J 0 bases short, with 13 bases between. The CDR3 has 13 amino acids. Written as DNA, the CDR3 is TGTGCCGCGGCCCCGACCATGAACACTGAAGCTTTCTTT. Its protein product is CAAAPTMNTEAFF.

This clone was seen only a few times. The chain recombines TRBV28 with TRBJ1-1, with D unresolved. Trimming pared 5 bases from V and 6 bases from J, leaving 13 bases between. Germline CDR1 and CDR2: MDHEN and SYDVKM. The CDR3 contains 13 residues. The CDR3 region is CASSTPGLPEAFF. In nucleotides, the CDR3 is TGTGCCAGCAGTACTCCCGGGTTGCCTGAAGCTTTCTTT.

This chain joins TRBV12-3 or TRBV12-4 and TRBJ2-3, with a tentative D call TRBD1 (5 bases). V was pared by 7 bases and J by 2 bases, with 10 bases between. The CDR3 length is 13 residues. CDR3 sequence reads: CASMGQNTDTQYF. The CDR3 DNA reads as TGTGCCAGCATGGGGCAGAACACAGATACGCAGTATTTT.

The V gene is TRBV6-5, the J gene TRBJ2-3; 7 positions agree with TRBD2. Per germline, CDR1 MNHEY and CDR2 SVGAGI. The CDR3 length is 14 residues. V gave up 5 bases and J gave up 11 bases; unmatched junction bases: 13. The CDR3 bases are TGTGCCAGCAGTCTTCCGGGACTACGGGTGGAGCAGTATTTT. It encodes CASSLPGLRVEQYF.

The V and J genes are TRBV6-1 and TRBJ1-5; D gene ambiguous. V lost 0 bases to trimming and J lost 2 bases, with 14 bases between them. Germline-derived CDR1 and CDR2 are MNHNS and SASEGT. CDR3 size: 17 residues. CDR3 bases: TGTGCCAGCAGTGAAGCGTTAGCTCCGTGGGGCAATCAGCCCCAGCATTTT. Protein: CASSEALAPWGNQPQHF.

The CDR3 is CASSLQGAGQPQHF. Here the CDR3 DNA reads TGTGCCAGCAGTTTACAGGGGGCAGGTCAGCCCCAGCATTTT. The chain links TRBV27 to TRBJ1-5; 8 nucleotides line up with TRBD1. Per germline, CDR1 MNHEY and CDR2 SMNVEV (reference sequence). The CDR3 runs to 14 residues. V lost 2 bases to trimming and J lost 6 bases; unmatched junction nucleotides: 3.

The chain combines TRBV27 with TRBJ1-2; TRBD1 aligns across 7 bases. V lost 5 bases and J lost 2; bases outside the gene matches: 5. CDR1 is MNHEY, CDR2 SMNVEV, per germline (reference sequence). The CDR3 consists of 14 residues. The CDR3 DNA sequence: TGTGCCAGCAGTCCACGGACAGGCAACTATGGCTACACCTTC. This encodes CASSPRTGNYGYTF.

The genes are TRBV5-6 and TRBJ2-1, with TRBD2 identical over 12 bases. The germline V gene encodes CDR1 SGHDT and CDR2 YYEEEE. CDR3 length: 18 amino acids. Trimming cost V 0 bases and J 4 bases; bases outside gene matches: 8. CDR3 amino acids: CASSLGTLAGGPYNEQFF. The CDR3 DNA reads TGTGCCAGCAGCTTGGGGACGCTAGCGGGAGGGCCGTACAATGAGCAGTTCTTC.

The chain joins TRBV6-6 to TRBJ2-1; D is uncertain. Trimming left V 0 bases short and J 5 bases short, with 14 bases between. Germline V gene sequence: CDR1 MNHNY, CDR2 SVGAGI (reference sequence). This CDR3 region has 16 residues. The CDR3 is CASSYSLALPDNEQFF. CDR3 nucleotide sequence: TGTGCCAGCAGTTACTCTTTGGCCCTCCCAGACAATGAGCAGTTCTTC.

This chain connects TRBV6-5 to TRBJ1-6, with D maybe TRBD1 (6 bases). V lost 2 bases to trimming and J lost 7 bases, with 12 bases between them. The CDR3 covers 15 residues. From germline, CDR1 is MNHEY and CDR2 SVGAGI. The CDR3 region is CASSYRDTKNSPLHF. The DNA of the CDR3 is TGTGCCAGCAGTTACCGGGACACAAAGAATTCACCCCTCCACTTT.

The genes are TRBV9 and TRBJ1-6; tentative D call: TRBD1 (5 bases). This CDR3 is built from 14 residues. Germline lookup yields CDR1 SGDLS and CDR2 YYNGEE. V lost 4 bases to trimming and J lost 9 bases, with 14 bases between them. In nucleotides, the CDR3 is TGTGCCAGCAGCAAGTCAGGGATCGGTTCACCCCTCCACTTT. It yields the protein CASSKSGIGSPLHF. The full variable domain, in which reference TRBV9 and TRBJ1-6 provide the parts outside the CDR3, is DSGVTQTPKHLITATGQRVTLRCSPRSGDLSVYWYQQSLDQGLQFLIQYYNGEERAKGNILERFSAQQFPDLHSELNLSSLELGDSALYFCASSKSGIGSPLHFGNGTRLTVT.

The rearrangement links TRBV18 to TRBJ1-5; the D gene is possibly TRBD1 (5 bases). The CDR3 is made up of 14 amino acids. The germline gives CDR1 KGHSH, CDR2 LQKENI. The V end was cut by 4 bases, the J end by 6 bases, with 13 bases between. The CDR3 DNA sequence: TGTGCCAGCTCACGGGGGAGGGAACTTCAGCCCCAGCATTTT. Translated, it gives CASSRGRELQPQHF.

The CDR3 coding sequence is TGTGCCAGCAGTTTAGTCTCTTACACCGGGGAGCTGTTTTTT. Translating it yields CASSLVSYTGELFF. J is TRBJ2-2 and V is TRBV27, with D hard to call. Germline CDR1 is MNHEY and CDR2 is SMNVEV (reference sequence). The CDR3 length is 14 residues. Trimming removed 2 bases from V and 3 bases from J, with 7 bases in between.

CDR3 amino acids: CASSPTRQVYNSPLHF. The CDR3 coding sequence is TGTGCCAGCAGCCCTACAAGACAGGTCTATAATTCACCCCTCCACTTT. This chain joins TRBV7-9 and TRBJ1-6, with D perhaps TRBD1 (6 bases). V was shortened by 5 bases and J by 3 bases, with 14 bases between the two germline ends. Germline assignment: CDR1 SEHNR and CDR2 FQNEAQ (reference sequence). The CDR3 covers 16 residues.

This clone has a single count. The rearrangement links TRBV5-1 to TRBJ2-1, with no clear D. Trimming cost V 4 bases and J 0 bases, with 11 bases left between them. The CDR3 has 15 residues. In germline, CDR1 is SGHRS, CDR2 YFSETQ. The DNA for the CDR3 is TGCGCCAGCAGCCATACAGAGAGCTCCTACAATGAGCAGTTCTTC. Protein product: CASSHTESSYNEQFF.

V and J are TRBV3-1 (or the pseudogene TRBV3-2) and TRBJ2-7, with TRBD1 identical over 7 bases. Looked up from germline, CDR1 is LGHDT and CDR2 is YNNKEL (reference sequence). The CDR3 consists of 16 residues. The junction had 9 bases not matched to a gene; V was cut back by 1 base and J by 3 bases. The CDR3 loop reads CASSQGLQGPLYEQYF. CDR3 coding DNA: TGTGCCAGCAGCCAAGGGCTACAGGGGCCCCTCTACGAGCAGTACTTC.

V and J are TRBV19 and TRBJ1-6; tentative D call: TRBD1 (5 bases). CDR1 LNHDA and CDR2 SQIVND come from the germline V gene (reference sequence). There are 17 residues in the CDR3. Trimming took 5 bases from V and 0 from J, leaving 14 bases between them. The CDR3: CASSLTGRSSYNSPLHF. The CDR3 DNA reads TGTGCCAGTAGTCTTACAGGCCGGAGCTCCTATAATTCACCCCTCCACTTT.

The chain combines TRBV6-1 with TRBJ2-5, with 9 bases matching TRBD2. CDR3 length equals 14 residues. The junction had 3 bases not matched to a gene; V was cut back by 3 bases and J by 4 bases. Germline CDR1 MNHNS, CDR2 SASEGT. The chain's CDR3 is CASSDSGLAETQYF. The CDR3 DNA follows: TGTGCCAGCAGTGATTCGGGACTAGCAGAGACCCAGTACTTC.

In its sample, this clone was seen once. V is TRBV7-3 and J is TRBJ1-1; D is ambiguous. The V end lost 5 bases, the J end lost 4 bases, and 14 bases lay between the germline ends. The CDR3 consists of 14 residues. Germline CDR1 SGHTA, CDR2 FQGTGA. The CDR3 sequence: CASSPGNSGTEAFF. CDR3 nucleotide sequence: TGTGCCAGCAGCCCCGGAAACTCGGGCACTGAAGCTTTCTTT. Combining the CDR3 with reference TRBV7-3 and TRBJ1-1 gives the whole variable domain GAGVSQTPSNKVTEKGKYVELRCDPISGHTALYWYRQSLGQGPEFLIYFQGTGAADDSGLPNDRFFAVRPEGSVSTLKIQRTERGDSAVYLCASSPGNSGTEAFFGQGTRLTVV.

This clone was seen a single time. This chain connects TRBV28 to TRBJ2-5; D might be TRBD2 (5 bases). The CDR3 runs to 15 residues. Germline CDR1 and CDR2: MDHEN and SYDVKM. The germline V and J ends were trimmed by 4 bases and 5 bases, with 17 bases remaining between them. In DNA form, the CDR3 reads TGTGCCAGCAGTTCCCCCCTACACGGCGGGGAGACCCAGTACTTC. Translating it yields CASSSPLHGGETQYF. Full variable domain (remainder filled in from reference TRBV28 and TRBJ2-5): DVKVTQSSRYLVKRTGEKVFLECVQDMDHENMFWYRQDPGLGLRLIYFSYDVKMKEKGDIPEGYSVSREKKERFSLILESASTNQTSMYLCASSSPLHGGETQYFGPGTRLLVL.

The rearrangement joins TRBV5-1 to TRBJ1-6; 7 bases align to TRBD1. Germline CDR1 SGHRS, CDR2 YFSETQ. The trim removed 0 bases at V and 5 bases at J, leaving 5 bases unmatched. CDR3 size: 16 residues. This CDR3 is CASSLGHGTDNSPLHF. CDR3 DNA: TGCGCCAGCAGCTTGGGACACGGGACAGATAATTCACCCCTCCACTTT.

The chain combines TRBV5-1 with TRBJ1-6; D possibly corresponds to TRBD1 (6 bases). Germline CDR1 and CDR2: SGHRS and YFSETQ. V was shortened by 0 bases and J by 9 bases, with 16 bases between the two germline ends. This CDR3 spans 16 amino acids. The CDR3 sequence: CASSLVLGGVSSPLHF. The CDR3 coding sequence is TGCGCCAGCAGCTTGGTCCTAGGGGGGGTCAGTTCACCCCTCCACTTT.

The rearrangement uses TRBV2 and TRBJ2-5; perhaps TRBD1 as D (5 bases). This CDR3 comprises 13 residues. Trimming cost V 7 bases and J 2 bases, with 11 bases left between them. CDR1 is SNHLY and CDR2 is FYNNEI in the germline V gene. The CDR3 region has the DNA TGTGCCAGCAAGGTACAGGTTCAAGAGACCCAGTACTTC. Translated, it gives CASKVQVQETQYF.

This clone came up a few times. This chain uses TRBV5-8 with TRBJ1-3, with a possible D match to TRBD1 (6 bases). The CDR3 has 15 residues. Germline V CDR1 and CDR2: SGHTS, YDEGEE. Trimming shortened V by 2 bases and J by 0 bases, and 9 bases separated the two germline ends. The CDR3 sequence is CASSLGGASGNTIYF. The CDR3 region has the DNA TGTGCCAGCAGCTTAGGGGGGGCCTCTGGAAACACCATATATTTT.

This chain joins TRBV7-9 and TRBJ2-1, with 10 bases fitting TRBD2. Per germline, CDR1 SEHNR and CDR2 FQNEAQ (reference sequence). V shed 5 bases and J 2 bases; nucleotides not matched to a gene: 12. This CDR3 region has 18 residues. The CDR3 region has the DNA TGTGCCAGCAGCAGAGGCCTAGCGGGAGTCCGGACCTACAATGAGCAGTTCTTC. Its protein product is CASSRGLAGVRTYNEQFF.

Regarding this clone: Sequence at one end of the junction differs from germline and may be a read error. The CDR3 DNA sequence: TGTGCTAGCAGCTTAGGGGGAGGCGGGGCCCGAAATGAGCAGTTCTTC. Translation: CASSLGGGGARNEQFF. The chain links TRBV7-7 to TRBJ2-1, with D tentatively TRBD1 or TRBD2 (6 bases each). This CDR3 spans 16 amino acids. Per germline, CDR1 SSHAT and CDR2 FNYEAQ (reference sequence).

This chain links TRBV6-5 with TRBJ2-7, with TRBD1 identical over 9 bases. Germline V CDR1 and CDR2: MNHEY, SVGAGI. The junction had 2 bases not matched to a gene; V was cut back by 0 bases and J by 2 bases. The CDR3 consists of 15 residues. CDR3 sequence reads: CASSYSRQGAYEQYF. Here the CDR3 DNA reads TGTGCCAGCAGTTACTCGAGACAGGGGGCCTACGAGCAGTACTTC.

In this sample, this clone turned up a few times. The chain employs TRBV30 and TRBJ1-3; 7 positions agree with TRBD1. Germline V CDR1 and CDR2: GTSNPN, SVGIG (reference sequence). The CDR3 is made up of 15 amino acids. V shed 4 bases and J 1 base; nucleotides not matched to a gene: 7. CDR3 in amino acids: CAWKTGSGSGNTIYF. In nucleotides, the CDR3 is TGTGCCTGGAAGACAGGGTCTGGGTCTGGAAACACCATATATTTT.

The rearrangement links TRBV7-9 to TRBJ1-3; D might be TRBD1 (5 bases). V was shortened by 5 bases and J by 8 bases, with 16 bases between the two germline ends. CDR1 SEHNR and CDR2 FQNEAQ come from the germline V gene (reference sequence). There are 14 residues in the CDR3. The CDR3 is CASSPAQGLDTIYF. DNA of the CDR3: TGTGCCAGCAGCCCAGCGCAGGGATTAGACACCATATATTTT.